Listed here is a single T cell receptor beta chain. This specimen belongs to a study of OX40 agonist ivuxolimab in advanced cancers. Study overall: Patients were dosed intravenously with ivuxolimab at 0.01 to 10 mg/kg every 2 weeks. Previous treatment with anti-PD-1, anti-PD-L1 or anti-CTLA-4 therapy was allowed; over 35% had received some.

Germline assignment: CDR1 MNHNY and CDR2 SVGAGI (reference sequence). This CDR3 has 15 residues. V lost 6 bases, J lost 2 bases, and 6 bases stayed unmatched. Method: immunoSEQ multiplex PCR; TCRdb's copy keeps in-frame clones and lacks some. The repertoire consists of 79,000 or so clones, with almost 85% occurring once and the leading ten covering approximately 0.61%. The chain uses TRBV6-6 and TRBJ2-7, with 11 bases that match TRBD2. The sample consisted of CD4+ or CD8+ T cells sorted from blood, taken in a trial of the OX40 agonist ivuxolimab. The receptor comes from an adult with an advanced solid tumor such as melanoma, head and neck, liver or kidney cancer. CDR3 DNA sequence: TGTGCCAGCAGCTACCCACTAGCGGGGGCCTACGAGCAGTACTTC. The encoded protein is CASSYPLAGAYEQYF.